Following are 6 T cell receptor beta chains from one sample sequenced in a study of T cell responses to AZD1222 COVID-19 vaccine. Assay: immunoSEQ multiplex PCR; the TCRdb copy retains only in-frame clones and omits some. The table lists roughly 100,000 clones, roughly nine tenths of them singletons. Sequenced material: peripheral blood, taken 28 days after the second AZD1222 dose. The source is an adult who received the AZD1222 COVID-19 vaccine.

V is TRBV7-8 and J is TRBJ1-1, with D unresolved. Trimming left V 3 bases short and J 3 bases short, with 5 bases between. The CDR3 spans 12 residues. Germline-derived CDR1 and CDR2 are SGHVS and FQNEAQ. The CDR3 sequence is CASSLAYTEAFF. The CDR3 bases are TGTGCCAGCAGCTTGGCCTACACTGAAGCTTTCTTT.

This clone came up once. The rearrangement uses TRBV19 and TRBJ2-1, with TRBD2 identical over 10 bases. This CDR3 spans 17 amino acids. Germline V gene data show CDR1 as LNHDA and CDR2 as SQIVND (reference sequence). J was trimmed by 3 bases and V by 4 bases; bases with no gene match: 9. The CDR3 reads CASSTGLAVTVYNEQFF. In nucleotides, the CDR3 is TGTGCCAGTAGTACTGGACTAGCGGTAACGGTCTACAATGAGCAGTTCTTC.

The rearrangement links TRBV30 to TRBJ1-2, with D uncertain. Trimming stripped 5 bases from V and 6 bases from J, with 16 bases between. The CDR3 has 13 residues. Germline assignment: CDR1 GTSNPN and CDR2 SVGIG (reference sequence). The CDR3 coding sequence is TGTGCCTGGGGTCCCAGTGGTTACGATGGCTACACCTTC. It is translated as CAWGPSGYDGYTF. The variable domain in full, completed from reference TRBV30 and TRBJ1-2, reads SQTIHQWPATLVQPVGSPLSLECTVEGTSNPNLYWYRQAAGRGLQLLFYSVGIGQISSEVPQNLSASRPQDRQFILSSKKLLLSDSGFYLCAWGPSGYDGYTFGSGTRLTVV.

The chain recombines TRBV28 with TRBJ1-4; D ambiguous. Deletions cut 4 bases from V and 11 bases from J, with 8 bases between. The CDR3 loop spans 11 amino acids. Germline assignment: CDR1 MDHEN and CDR2 SYDVKM. This CDR3 is CASSSRTKLFF. CDR3 sequence (DNA): TGTGCCAGCAGTTCACGGACGAAACTGTTTTTT.

The V and J genes are TRBV28 and TRBJ2-3, with TRBD1 matching over 8 bases. The CDR3 runs to 15 residues. Germline-derived CDR1 and CDR2 are MDHEN and SYDVKM. The V and J ends lost 2 bases and 0 bases, in that order; junction bases with no gene match: 1. Written as DNA, the CDR3 is TGTGCCAGCAGTTTACAGGGGGCTAGCACAGATACGCAGTATTTT. Residues: CASSLQGASTDTQYF.

V is TRBV10-3 and J is TRBJ2-1; 7 bases are shared with TRBD2. The CDR3 covers 12 residues. The J segment lost 9 bases and the V segment lost 8 bases, leaving 7 bases of the junction unmatched. Germline V lookup: CDR1 ENHRY, CDR2 SYGVKD. For the CDR3, the DNA is TGTGCCATCGGGGAGGGAATCAGTGAGCAGTTCTTC. This gives the protein CAIGEGISEQFF.